The rows below give T cell receptor beta chains drawn from one sample of a study of siplizumab effects on memory and regulatory T cells. Measured with immunoSEQ multiplex PCR; TCRdb has only the in-frame clones, and not every one. Of about 91,000 clones in the sample, 96% were seen once. The sequencing input was naive CD4+ T cells sorted from blood. The receptor source for this set is a human donor in good health. Each CDR3 is given with its conserved first and last residue.

TRBJ2-6 TRBV10-3 CAISGANVLTF
TRBJ1-2 TRBV19 CASSTLFRAANYGYTF
TRBJ2-7 TRBV30 CAWSAGQVPFF
TRBJ2-7 TRBV5-1 CASSLGGLSSYEQYF
TRBJ2-7 TRBV7-3 CASSLTAGSEQYF
TRBJ2-7 TRBV10-1 CARRERWDYEQYF
TRBJ1-1 TRBV28 CASSLFSLMGEAFF
TRBJ2-1 TRBV27 CASKLTIGRGAYNEQFF
TRBJ2-2 TRBV5-1 CASSLPTSGVSGELFF
TRBJ1-5 TRBV28 CASRRGDQPQHF
TRBJ2-3 TRBV19 CASSIGGGGGDTQYF
TRBJ2-7 TRBV9 CASSVGSSHSYEQYF
TRBJ2-5 TRBV6-5 CASSTRLAGEETQYF
TRBJ1-1 TRBV27 CASSPTGGVNTEAFF
TRBJ2-7 TRBV7-6 CASSLGGSGLAIYEQYF
TRBJ2-7 TRBV7-2 CASSLGLAVNTYEQYF
TRBJ2-5 TRBV20-1 CSAFEETQYF
TRBJ2-5 TRBV7-9 CASSPPGLAAQETQYF
TRBJ2-3 TRBV19 CASTTWGQPLVDTQYF
TRBJ2-5 TRBV27 CASSFGVTQYF
TRBJ1-1 TRBV28 CASSAPGDTEAFF
TRBJ2-2 TRBV29-1 CSVSGQGISGELFF
TRBJ2-2 TRBV5-8 CASSLVRGMGTGELFF
TRBJ2-3 TRBV6-5 CASSYRGLASDTQYF
TRBJ2-7 TRBV6-5 CASSWVGSSYEQYF
TRBJ1-5 TRBV23-1 CASSQPERTGWVVQPQHF
TRBJ1-2 TRBV6-5 CASSSRDRANYGYTF
TRBJ2-3 TRBV21-1 CASSSQTVSTQYF
TRBJ1-4 TRBV29-1 CSVEFPRATNEKLFF
TRBJ1-1 TRBV7-2 CASSLVGGTSNTEAFF
TRBJ1-1 TRBV27 CASSVSGGVMNTEAFF
TRBJ1-2 TRBV6-5 CASSPQGLEGYTF
TRBJ1-4 TRBV5-1 CASRLGQGAEKLFF
TRBJ1-5 TRBV19 CASRTLGQGYSNQPQHF
TRBJ2-3 TRBV6-1 CASSLQTTSTDTQYF
TRBJ2-3 TRBV27 CASSFRTPTDTQYF
TRBJ1-3 TRBV4-1 CASSQVGRGLRNTIYF
TRBJ2-1 TRBV11-2 CASSFHLEQFF
TRBJ2-2 TRBV5-1 CASSSGNGELFF
TRBJ2-3 TRBV18 CASSPGSFTDTQYF
NA TRBV18 CASSARDRSSYEQYF
TRBJ1-4 TRBV27 CASSLSRQLHEKLFF
TRBJ2-7 TRBV4-2 CASSKGQTYEQYF
TRBJ2-3 TRBV11-2 CASSSGGDTQYF
TRBJ1-5 TRBV6-5 CASSRRLSNQPQHF
TRBJ2-7 TRBV19 CASRPRQGFYEQYF
TRBJ2-3 TRBV5-6 CASSFRRDTDTQYF
TRBJ1-3 TRBV18 CASSPPTASGNTIYF
TRBJ2-2 TRBV7-9 CASSLNTGELFF
TRBJ2-7 TRBV7-2 CASSVLSYEQYF
TRBJ1-5 TRBV30 CAWSRGGGNNQPQHF
TRBJ1-1 TRBV19 CASSIGAGMNTEAFF
TRBJ2-2 TRBV10-1 CASSESGTGELFF
TRBJ1-5 TRBV6-6 CASSYSSHVGPQHF
TRBJ2-5 TRBV6-6 CASLMNRGRMETQYF
TRBJ2-7 TRBV27 CASSLYVGYSYEQYF
TRBJ1-1 TRBV5-6 CASSLVAWLGTEAFF
TRBJ2-1 TRBV5-1 CASSLNGAVTYNEQFF
TRBJ1-5 TRBV6-1 CASSLSSAGGPQHF